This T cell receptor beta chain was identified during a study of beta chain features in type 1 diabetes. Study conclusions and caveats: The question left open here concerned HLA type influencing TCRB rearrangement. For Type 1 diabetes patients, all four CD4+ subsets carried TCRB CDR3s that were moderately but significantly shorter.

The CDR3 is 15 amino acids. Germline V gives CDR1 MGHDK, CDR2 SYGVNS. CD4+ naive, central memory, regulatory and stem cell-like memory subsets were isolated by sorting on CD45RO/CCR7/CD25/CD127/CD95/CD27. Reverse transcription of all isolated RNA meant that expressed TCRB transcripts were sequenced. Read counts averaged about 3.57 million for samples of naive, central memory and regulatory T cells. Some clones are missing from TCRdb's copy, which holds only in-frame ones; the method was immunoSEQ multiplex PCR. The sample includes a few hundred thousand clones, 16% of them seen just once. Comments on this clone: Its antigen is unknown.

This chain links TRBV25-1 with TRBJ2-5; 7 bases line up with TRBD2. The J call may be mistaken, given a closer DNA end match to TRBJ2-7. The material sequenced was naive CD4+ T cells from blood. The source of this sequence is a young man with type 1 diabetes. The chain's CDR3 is CASSEGGSGAYEQYF. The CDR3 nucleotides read TGTGCCAGCAGTGAGGGCGGGAGTGGCGCCTACGAGCAGTACTTC.